The 30 T cell receptor beta chains presented below share a single source sample, sequenced in a study of beta chain features in type 1 diabetes (dated by TCRdb to 2016 to 2019). Preparation of the library involved the immunoSEQ multiplex PCR assay. All of the isolated RNA was reverse transcribed with the High Capacity cDNA Reverse Transcription Kit, so expressed TCRB transcripts were sequenced. TCRdb provides this immuneACCESS table in a form limited to in-frame rearrangements. Some clones are lacking; in checked studies, under half of them reflect an unresolved V gene, and why the rest are absent is not known. This sample lists approximately 150,000 clones; 10% to 15% were detected once. Roughly 1.4% of the sample comes from the top ten. No antigens are known for them. Broader findings and caveats from the paper: Type 1 diabetes patients showed a moderate but significant shortening of TCRB CDR3 length in all four CD4+ subsets.

The sequenced sample consisted of central memory CD4+ T cells from blood. These receptor sequences come from a man younger than 30 with type 1 diabetes.

The CDR3 nucleotides read TGTGCCAGCAGTGAAGGATCTAGGGGGTCCGAGACCCAGTACTTC. It yields the protein CASSEGSRGSETQYF. This chain connects TRBV6-4 to TRBJ2-5; D perhaps matches TRBD1 (6 bases). This CDR3 has 15 amino acids. Trimming shortened V by 3 bases and J by 5 bases, and 16 bases separated the two germline ends. Germline V gene sequence: CDR1 MRHNA, CDR2 SNTAGT.

The chain couples TRBV5-1 to TRBJ1-4, with D hard to call. The CDR3 length is 15 residues. Trimming stripped 4 bases from V and 3 bases from J, with 13 bases between. Germline V gene sequence: CDR1 SGHRS, CDR2 YFSETQ. The CDR3 nucleotides read TGCGCCAGCAGCGCCGCGTGGCGGGCTAATGAAAAACTGTTTTTT. Translating it yields CASSAAWRANEKLFF.

This rearrangement joins TRBV2 to TRBJ1-1, with D unclear. The germline V gene has CDR1 SNHLY and CDR2 FYNNEI. The CDR3 length is 14 residues. Trimming left V 5 bases short and J 2 bases short, with 12 bases between. The CDR3 bases are TGTGCCAGCAGTAAGGACTGGACTAACACTGAAGCTTTCTTT. It translates to CASSKDWTNTEAFF.

This sequence joins TRBV4-1 and TRBJ2-6; D might be TRBD1 (5 bases). CDR1 and CDR2 (germline): MGHRA, YSYEKL. Trimming took off 4 bases at V and 0 bases at J, with 16 bases between the two ends. The CDR3 has 18 residues. The CDR3 DNA reads TGCGCCAGCAGCCCTGGACAAGGTCGACCCTCTGGGGCCAACGTCCTGACTTTC. Translated: CASSPGQGRPSGANVLTF.

This clone was detected a few times. The genes are TRBV5-6 and TRBJ1-2; 9 positions agree with TRBD1. The junction had 5 bases not matched to a gene; V was cut back by 6 bases and J by 8 bases. Germline assignment: CDR1 SGHDT and CDR2 YYEEEE. The CDR3 is 12 amino acids. The CDR3 DNA is TGTGCCAGCACCCGGACAGGGGAAGGCTACACCTTC. Translation gives CASTRTGEGYTF.

This clone turned up a few times. The V call is TRBV5-1, the J call TRBJ2-7; 9 nucleotides align to TRBD1. The CDR3 consists of 14 residues. V was clipped by 5 bases and J by 4 bases; unmatched bases: 7. Looked up from germline, CDR1 is SGHRS and CDR2 is YFSETQ. The CDR3 region is CASRPTGGNYEQYF. CDR3 nucleotide sequence: TGCGCCAGCAGACCGACAGGGGGGAATTACGAGCAGTACTTC.

This clone was detected many times. The V call is TRBV7-8, the J call TRBJ2-4; D is unclear. This CDR3 comprises 12 residues. Trimming stripped 3 bases from V and 6 bases from J, with 6 bases between. Germline V gives CDR1 SGHVS, CDR2 FQNEAQ. In DNA, the CDR3 is TGTGCCAGCAGCTTGACAAGAAACATTCAGTACTTC. This sequence encodes CASSLTRNIQYF.

This clone showed up just a few times. This chain uses TRBV9 with TRBJ2-5; TRBD1 aligns across 7 bases. The CDR3 is made up of 16 amino acids. V lost 0 bases to trimming and J lost 1 base; unmatched junction nucleotides: 6. From germline, CDR1 is SGDLS and CDR2 YYNGEE. The CDR3 DNA reads TGTGCCAGCAGCGTAGGTACGGGACAGCTCCAAGAGACCCAGTACTTC. Its translation is CASSVGTGQLQETQYF.

The rearrangement links TRBV27 to TRBJ1-2; 9 bases align to TRBD1. CDR1 is MNHEY and CDR2 is SMNVEV in the germline V gene (reference sequence). CDR3 size: 16 residues. The junction had 15 bases not matched to a gene; V was cut back by 5 bases and J by 8 bases. The DNA of the CDR3 is TGTGCCAGCAGTACGACCAGACAGGGGGTGCAGGGAGGCTACACCTTC. This encodes CASSTTRQGVQGGYTF.

This clone was detected a few times. This sequence joins TRBV7-2 and TRBJ2-7; the D gene is possibly TRBD1 (6 bases). Germline V CDR1 and CDR2: SGHTA, FQGNSA. V lost 5 bases and J 3 bases, leaving 8 bases between the germline ends. CDR3 length: 12 residues. The CDR3 region is CASSEQGYEQYF. CDR3 in DNA: TGTGCCAGCAGCGAACAGGGCTACGAGCAGTACTTC. Variable domain in full (rest from reference TRBV7-2 and TRBJ2-7): GAGVSQSPSNKVTEKGKDVELRCDPISGHTALYWYRQSLGQGLEFLIYFQGNSAPDKSGLPSDRFSAERTGGSVSTLTIQRTQQEDSAVYLCASSEQGYEQYFGPGTRLTVT.

The CDR3 coding sequence is TGTGCCAGTAGTATGGGACAGGGTCCCTATGGCTACACCTTC. Protein product: CASSMGQGPYGYTF. The rearrangement joins TRBV19 to TRBJ1-2, with 9 bases matching TRBD1. Germline values: CDR1 LNHDA, CDR2 SQIVND (reference sequence). The junction had 3 bases not matched to a gene; V was cut back by 3 bases and J by 4 bases. CDR3 length equals 14 residues.

The chain links TRBV5-4 to TRBJ1-4; 7 bases are a match to TRBD1. Per germline, CDR1 SGHNT and CDR2 YYREEE (reference sequence). V lost 5 bases to trimming and J lost 4 bases; unmatched junction nucleotides: 5. The CDR3 runs to 14 residues. The CDR3 protein is CASSLQGNNEKLFF. In DNA form, the CDR3 reads TGTGCCAGCAGTCTACAGGGGAATAATGAAAAACTGTTTTTT.

There are a few counts of this clone. The J gene is TRBJ2-3, the V gene TRBV4-1; 9 bases match TRBD2. The CDR3 totals 17 residues. V was pared by 4 bases and J by 2 bases, with 10 bases of the junction left unmatched. Germline lookup yields CDR1 MGHRA and CDR2 YSYEKL. CDR3 amino acids: CASSPSPSGGPTDTQYF. The DNA for the CDR3 is TGCGCCAGCAGCCCCTCCCCGAGCGGGGGGCCCACAGATACGCAGTATTTT.

This sequence joins TRBV18 and TRBJ1-5; D is perhaps TRBD1 (5 bases). There are 13 residues in the CDR3. Trimming took 3 bases from V and 6 from J, leaving 9 bases between them. Germline assignment: CDR1 KGHSH and CDR2 LQKENI. In DNA form, the CDR3 reads TGTGCCAGCTCACCTGACGGGGGTCAGCCCCAGCATTTT. Translated: CASSPDGGQPQHF.

The sample holds a few counts of this clone. The CDR3 sequence is CASSTPGQGNEKLFF. CDR3 nucleotide sequence: TGTGCCAGCAGTACACCGGGACAGGGGAATGAAAAACTGTTTTTT. The J gene is TRBJ1-4, the V gene TRBV28; 10 nucleotides line up with TRBD1. The germline V gene has CDR1 MDHEN and CDR2 SYDVKM. The CDR3 is 15 residues long. V dropped 5 bases and J dropped 5; count of bases not matched to a gene: 5.

The CDR3 nucleotides are TGCGCCAGCAGCTCCGACGGACAGGGGAAGTATGGCTACACCTTC. Protein: CASSSDGQGKYGYTF. The J gene is TRBJ1-2, the V gene TRBV5-1; 9 nucleotides align to TRBD1. The CDR3 length is 15 residues. With 3 bases clipped from V and 5 bases from J, the junction kept 8 bases outside the gene matches. Germline V gene sequence: CDR1 SGHRS, CDR2 YFSETQ.

V is TRBV25-1 and J is TRBJ2-1; 8 positions agree with TRBD2. Germline V lookup: CDR1 MGHDK, CDR2 SYGVNS. The CDR3 length is 15 residues. With V trimmed by 4 bases and J by 5 bases, 7 bases remained unmatched. Here the CDR3 reads CASSAPGTSHNEQFF. Written as DNA, the CDR3 is TGTGCCAGCAGTGCGCCCGGGACTAGTCACAATGAGCAGTTCTTC.

This clone was observed a few times. The chain joins TRBV4-1 to TRBJ2-1; D assignment may be TRBD1 or TRBD2 (5 bases each). This CDR3 comprises 16 residues. Germline CDR1 reads MGHRA; CDR2 reads YSYEKL. V lost 1 base and J 0 bases, leaving 10 bases between the germline ends. The CDR3 is CASSQGWGSSYNEQFF. The CDR3 DNA reads as TGCGCCAGCAGCCAAGGTTGGGGGAGCTCCTACAATGAGCAGTTCTTC.

This clone was picked up a small number of times. V and J are TRBV9 and TRBJ1-2; D is perhaps TRBD1 (5 bases). Deletions cut 2 bases from V and 2 bases from J, with 10 bases between. The CDR3 contains 14 residues. Per the germline V gene, CDR1 is SGDLS and CDR2 is YYNGEE. CDR3 DNA: TGTGCCAGCAGCGTGCCAGGGACCAACTATGGCTACACCTTC. It specifies CASSVPGTNYGYTF.

This clone was detected only a few times. This sequence joins TRBV7-9 and TRBJ1-4, with D unresolved. The CDR3 runs to 16 residues. V lost 1 base and J 4 bases, leaving 13 bases between the germline ends. CDR1 SEHNR and CDR2 FQNEAQ come from the germline V gene (reference sequence). The CDR3 DNA sequence: TGTGCCAGCAGCTTAGGGTGGACGGAGAATAATGAAAAACTGTTTTTT. As protein: CASSLGWTENNEKLFF.

The V call is TRBV7-9, the J call TRBJ2-5, with D uncertain. The germline gives CDR1 SEHNR, CDR2 FQNEAQ (reference sequence). The CDR3 is 15 residues long. V lost 5 bases, J lost 5 bases, and 18 bases lay in between. CDR3 nucleotides: TGTGCCAGCAGCCTTTGGTCCGACGCGAGGGAGACCCAGTACTTC. Translated, it gives CASSLWSDARETQYF.

J is TRBJ2-5 and V is TRBV19; 9 bases match TRBD2. With V trimmed by 5 bases and J by 1 base, 2 bases remained unmatched. This CDR3 is built from 14 residues. Per germline, CDR1 LNHDA and CDR2 SQIVND (reference sequence). CDR3 sequence: CASSATSGQETQYF. The CDR3 nucleotides are TGTGCCAGTAGTGCGACTAGCGGCCAAGAGACCCAGTACTTC.

A few counts support this clone. V usage is TRBV29-1 and J usage is TRBJ1-3, with TRBD1 matching over 8 bases. V lost 6 bases to trimming and J lost 1 base; unmatched junction nucleotides: 5. CDR1 SQVTM and CDR2 ANQGSEA come from the germline V gene. There are 14 residues in the CDR3. The CDR3 spells CSVLDRESGNTIYF. CDR3 DNA sequence: TGCAGCGTGCTGGACAGGGAATCTGGAAACACCATATATTTT.

Turning to this clone: It may be a read error: a sequence one base away is much more abundant. The V call is TRBV30, the J call TRBJ1-4, with 8 positions matching TRBD1. The length of the CDR3 is 14 residues. Per germline, CDR1 GTSNPN and CDR2 SVGIG (reference sequence). CDR3 DNA sequence: TGTGCCTGGAGCACAGGGGGAAAGGGTGAAAAACTGCTTTTT. Protein: CAWSTGGKGEKLLF. The entire variable domain, with the rest obtained from reference TRBV30 and TRBJ1-4, is as follows: SQTIHQWPATLVQPVGSPLSLECTVEGTSNPNLYWYRQAAGRGLQLLFYSVGIGQISSEVPQNLSASRPQDRQFILSSKKLLLSDSGFYLCAWSTGGKGEKLLFGSGTQLSVL.

The sample holds a few counts of this clone. Distinct nucleotide sequences in the sample also encode this CDR3. The chain recombines TRBV30 with TRBJ1-2; 7 positions match TRBD1. The CDR3 has 12 residues. Trimming cost V 2 bases and J 3 bases; bases outside gene matches: 0. The germline gives CDR1 GTSNPN, CDR2 SVGIG (reference sequence). CDR3 loop: CAWSQGDYGYTF. The DNA for the CDR3 is TGTGCCTGGAGTCAGGGGGACTATGGCTACACCTTC.

The chain carries TRBV11-2 and TRBJ1-1; no clear D gene. CDR3 length: 12 amino acids. V gave up 2 bases and J gave up 7 bases, with 8 bases separating them. Per the germline V gene, CDR1 is SGHAT and CDR2 is FQNNGV. CDR3 DNA: TGTGCCAGCAGCTTACAAGGATATGAAGCTTTCTTT. This translates into CASSLQGYEAFF.

This sequence joins TRBV19 and TRBJ1-2; 8 bases fit TRBD1. Germline V lookup: CDR1 LNHDA, CDR2 SQIVND (reference sequence). The J segment lost 3 bases and the V segment lost 9 bases, leaving 12 bases of the junction unmatched. The CDR3 is 15 amino acids. CDR3: CASQGQDPRDYGYTF. For the CDR3, the DNA is TGTGCCAGCCAGGGACAGGACCCTAGAGACTATGGCTACACCTTC.

Comment on this clone: Without the conserved terminal phenylalanine or tryptophan, this CDR3 likely stems from a read error. It is unclear where the CDR3 begins or ends on the DNA, so no DNA is shown, and the CDR3 is as TCRdb lists it. The chain uses TRBV19 and TRBJ1-6; the D call in the table, TRBD1, was not verified against the DNA. Germline values: CDR1 LNHDA, CDR2 SQIVND (reference sequence). The CDR3 numbers 9 amino acids, ends counted. The CDR3 protein is CTWERQGAL.

The rearrangement links TRBV7-2 to TRBJ2-2, with D maybe TRBD1 (5 bases). V lost 6 bases and J 1 base, leaving 9 bases between the germline ends. The CDR3 spans 14 residues. The germline CDR1 and CDR2 sequences are SGHTA and FQGNSA. In DNA, the CDR3 is TGTGCCAGCAGTTCTGGACAGAACACCGGGGAGCTGTTTTTT. This sequence encodes CASSSGQNTGELFF.

The chain uses TRBV5-4 and TRBJ1-6; D call uncertain. Trimming took 0 bases from V and 7 from J, leaving 5 bases between them. This CDR3 spans 13 amino acids. Germline CDR1 and CDR2: SGHNT and YYREEE (reference sequence). The CDR3, as DNA: TGTGCCAGCAGCTTGGACTGGAATTCACCCCTCCACTTT. Its protein product is CASSLDWNSPLHF.